The 27 T cell receptor beta chains below were found in one sample sequenced in a study of breast tumors, draining lymph nodes, adjacent tissues. TCRdb reprocessed the multiplex PCR reads via MiXCR and lists one record per CDR3 protein. The sample holds about 52,000 distinct CDR3 sequences; roughly 39% are singletons and the top ten take about 10%. Material: breast tumor tissue. Receptors originate from a female donor with breast cancer. Some clones in this sample may be carry-over from other donors' samples.

The chain employs TRBV5-8 and TRBJ2-1; 13 nucleotides align to TRBD2. The junction had 4 bases not matched to a gene; V was cut back by 3 bases and J by 4 bases. Per the germline V gene, CDR1 is SGHTS and CDR2 is YDEGEE. This CDR3 has 16 amino acids. DNA for the CDR3: TGTGCCAGCAGCTCGACTAGCGGGAGGCTGTACAATGAGCAGTTCTTC. As protein: CASSSTSGRLYNEQFF.

Remarks on this clonotype: The junction shows a germline mismatch at one end, possibly a read error. The CDR3 nucleotides are TGTAGTGCCTCATCGGTAAATGGAGGCGCCGGGGAGCTGTTTTTT. It is translated as CSASSVNGGAGELFF. V gene TRBV20-1 combines with J gene TRBJ2-2, with D maybe TRBD2 (5 bases). The germline V gene has CDR1 DFQATT and CDR2 SNEGSKA (reference sequence). This CDR3 spans 15 amino acids.

This clonotype was counted ten times or more. This chain connects TRBV5-1 to TRBJ1-2; 7 bases fit TRBD1. The CDR3 totals 14 residues. Per germline, CDR1 SGHRS and CDR2 YFSETQ. The trim removed 4 bases at V and 0 bases at J, leaving 3 bases unmatched. In DNA form, the CDR3 reads TGCGCCAGCAGCACCGGGACAGCTAACTATGGCTACACCTTC. This codes for CASSTGTANYGYTF.

At least ten counts were recorded for this clonotype. The chain carries TRBV29-1 and TRBJ1-2; the match to TRBD1 covers 7 bases. The germline gives CDR1 SQVTM, CDR2 ANQGSEA. Unmatched junction bases numbered 10, after V lost 6 bases and J lost 0 bases. CDR3 length equals 15 residues. CDR3 in amino acids: CSVDKTGDSNYGYTF. In DNA, the CDR3 is TGCAGCGTGGACAAAACAGGGGATTCTAACTATGGCTACACCTTC.

This chain links TRBV20-1 with TRBJ2-2; 8 positions match TRBD2. From germline, CDR1 is DFQATT and CDR2 SNEGSKA (reference sequence). CDR3 length: 16 amino acids. J lost 4 bases, V lost 1 base, and 8 bases had no gene match. The CDR3 nucleotides read TGCAGTGCTAGAGGTCGGGAGGGGTTAGGCACCGGGGAGCTGTTTTTT. Protein sequence: CSARGREGLGTGELFF.

This rearrangement joins TRBV7-2 to TRBJ1-6, with TRBD1 identical over 8 bases. There are 14 residues in the CDR3. V trimming: 6 bases; J trimming: 9 bases; junction bases outside the gene matches: 7. CDR1 SGHTA and CDR2 FQGNSA come from the germline V gene. The CDR3 sequence is CASSPGGRVSPLHF. CDR3 in DNA: TGTGCCAGCAGTCCAGGGGGCCGGGTTTCACCCCTCCACTTT.

The chain is built from TRBV19 and TRBJ2-1, with 11 nucleotides matching TRBD2. The CDR3 is made up of 13 amino acids. Germline-derived CDR1 and CDR2 are LNHDA and SQIVND (reference sequence). Unmatched junction bases numbered 2, after V lost 7 bases and J lost 6 bases. CDR3 residues: CASKLAGANEQFF. The CDR3 nucleotides read TGTGCCAGTAAACTAGCGGGAGCCAATGAGCAGTTCTTC.

This clonotype has a handful of counts. The chain employs TRBV2 and TRBJ2-1; D is unresolved. CDR1 is SNHLY, CDR2 FYNNEI, per germline. The CDR3 sequence is 17 residues long. V was clipped by 5 bases and J by 10 bases, with 27 bases between them. The CDR3 loop is CASSYYPTSGRTFEQFF. CDR3 nucleotide sequence: TGTGCCAGCAGTTACTACCCTACCTCGGGCAGGACCTTCGAGCAGTTCTTC.

This clonotype has at least ten counts. The rearrangement uses TRBV30 and TRBJ1-5; no clear D. Germline values: CDR1 GTSNPN, CDR2 SVGIG (reference sequence). The CDR3 runs 13 residues. Trimming stripped 2 bases from V and 2 bases from J, with 7 bases between. The CDR3 reads CAWSQRGNQPQHF. The DNA for the CDR3 is TGTGCCTGGAGTCAAAGGGGCAATCAGCCCCAGCATTTT.

The V and J genes are TRBV11-2 and TRBJ2-5; 8 bases are a match to TRBD1. Per the germline V gene, CDR1 is SGHAT and CDR2 is FQNNGV. CDR3 size: 14 residues. Trimming took 3 bases from V and 5 from J; bases not matched to a gene: 5. The CDR3 is CASSLTGAAETQYF. CDR3 in DNA: TGTGCCAGCAGCTTGACAGGGGCTGCGGAGACCCAGTACTTC.

Written as DNA, the CDR3 is TGCAGTGCTGCACAGGGGGCTAGAGAGCAGTTCTTC. Translation: CSAAQGAREQFF. The V call is TRBV20-1, the J call TRBJ2-1, with 9 bases lining up with TRBD1. Germline loops: CDR1 DFQATT, CDR2 SNEGSKA (reference sequence). CDR3 size: 12 residues. The trim removed 5 bases at V and 10 bases at J, leaving 6 bases unmatched.

The chain is built from TRBV24-1 and TRBJ2-5; 8 bases match TRBD1. With V trimmed by 7 bases and J by 3 bases, 12 bases remained unmatched. The length of the CDR3 is 16 residues. Germline lookup yields CDR1 KGHDR and CDR2 SFDVKD. CDR3 in DNA: TGTGCCACCAGCAGTTGGGGACAGGCCCAAGAAGAGACCCAGTACTTC. Amino acid sequence: CATSSWGQAQEETQYF.

The CDR3 DNA reads TGTGCCAGCAGTTTAAGCCCTAATGAAAAACTGTTTTTT. Amino acid sequence: CASSLSPNEKLFF. The chain recombines TRBV12-3 or TRBV12-4 with TRBJ1-4; D gene unclear. The germline V and J ends were trimmed by 2 bases and 3 bases, with 4 bases remaining between them. This CDR3 spans 13 amino acids.

This clonotype was counted many times. The chain has TRBV11-3 and TRBJ1-6; D is undetermined. Deletions cut 5 bases from V and 8 bases from J, with 10 bases between. The germline V gene encodes CDR1 SGHNT and CDR2 YENEEA. The CDR3 consists of 13 residues. The CDR3 is CASSTNSDSPLHF. The CDR3 nucleotides are TGTGCCAGCAGCACCAACTCCGATTCACCCCTCCACTTT.

This clonotype was found many times. The chain joins TRBV11-2 to TRBJ2-6; TRBD1 agrees at 9 bases. J gave up 15 bases and V 6 bases, and 15 bases lay outside the gene matches. Germline V gives CDR1 SGHAT, CDR2 FQNNGV. This CDR3 is 15 amino acids long. DNA for the CDR3: TGTGCCAGCAGGGAGGGACAGGGATTAAGCTTTGACCTGACTTTC. Its protein product is CASREGQGLSFDLTF.

The table lists this clonotype with many counts. The V gene is TRBV18, the J gene TRBJ2-1; unclear D gene. V dropped 0 bases and J dropped 5 bases, with 8 bases sitting between them. CDR3 length: 14 amino acids. Germline assignment: CDR1 KGHSH and CDR2 LQKENI. In DNA, the CDR3 is TGTGCCAGCTCACCACCGGTCACTAACAATGAGCAGTTCTTC. Translated: CASSPPVTNNEQFF. Using reference TRBV18 and TRBJ2-1 for the parts outside the CDR3, the full variable domain is NAGVMQNPRHLVRRRGQEARLRCSPMKGHSHVYWYRQLPEEGLKFMVYLQKENIIDESGMPKERFSAEFPKEGPSILRIQQVVRGDSAAYFCASSPPVTNNEQFFGPGTRLTVL.

In this sample, this clonotype turned up many times. The rearrangement links TRBV20-1 to TRBJ2-3, with TRBD2 matching 8 bases. V dropped 5 bases and J dropped 0; count of bases not matched to a gene: 4. Germline V gives CDR1 DFQATT, CDR2 SNEGSKA (reference sequence). This CDR3 contains 14 residues. As DNA, the CDR3 is TGCAGTGCTCGTACTAGCGGTAGCACAGATACGCAGTATTTT. Encoded protein: CSARTSGSTDTQYF.

The table lists this clonotype with many counts. The chain couples TRBV20-1 to TRBJ2-7; the D gene is possibly TRBD1 (6 bases). CDR3 length: 15 amino acids. The germline V and J ends were trimmed by 0 bases and 2 bases, with 14 bases remaining between them. Germline CDR1 and CDR2: DFQATT and SNEGSKA (reference sequence). The CDR3 coding sequence is TGCAGTGCTAGAGAGCTACCGGGACACGCCTACGAGCAGTACTTC. It specifies CSARELPGHAYEQYF.

This clonotype came up many times. The chain joins TRBV27 to TRBJ2-1; the D is unclear. The CDR3 length is 15 residues. The V gene's germline CDR1 is MNHEY and CDR2 SMNVEV (reference sequence). Trimming cost V 5 bases and J 1 base, with 12 bases left between them. CDR3: CASSGMVRSYNEQFF. DNA of the CDR3: TGTGCCAGCAGTGGCATGGTAAGGTCCTACAATGAGCAGTTCTTC.

V usage is TRBV19 and J usage is TRBJ1-2, with D unresolved. The CDR3 runs to 14 residues. V lost 5 bases, J lost 0 bases, and 10 bases lay in between. The V gene's germline CDR1 is LNHDA and CDR2 SQIVND (reference sequence). The CDR3 reads CASSFGKANYGYTF. CDR3 coding DNA: TGTGCCAGTAGTTTCGGAAAAGCTAACTATGGCTACACCTTC.

This clonotype was seen at least ten times. This chain joins TRBV4-1 and TRBJ1-2; a possible D gene is TRBD1 (6 bases). The germline V gene has CDR1 MGHRA and CDR2 YSYEKL. Deletions cut 4 bases from V and 1 base from J, with 10 bases between. The CDR3 has 14 amino acids. In DNA, the CDR3 is TGCGCCAGCAGCCGGAACAGGGTTAACTATGGCTACACCTTC. It encodes CASSRNRVNYGYTF.

The CDR3 bases are TGTGCCACGCACCTAGCGGGGGCACGGGGGACCCAGTACTTC. It translates to CATHLAGARGTQYF. The V and J genes are TRBV25-1 and TRBJ2-5; 10 nucleotides agree with TRBD2. This CDR3 has 14 amino acids. V lost 10 bases to trimming and J lost 7 bases; unmatched junction nucleotides: 12. Germline CDR1 and CDR2: MGHDK and SYGVNS.

This clonotype was observed a few times. The junction does not match germline at one end; this may be a read error. The V gene is TRBV20-1, the J gene TRBJ2-7; possible D gene TRBD2, 6 bases. Germline V gene data show CDR1 as DFQATT and CDR2 as SNEGSKA (reference sequence). The CDR3 runs to 14 residues. The CDR3 loop is CSARRRLGAYGQYF. The DNA for the CDR3 is TGCAGTGCCAGGAGGAGACTAGGGGCCTACGGGCAGTACTTC.

At least ten counts were recorded for this clonotype. The chain has TRBV6-5 and TRBJ2-7, with D possibly TRBD1 on 5 matching bases. Germline V CDR1 and CDR2: MNHEY, SVGAGI. The CDR3 covers 15 residues. Trimming pared 2 bases from V and 2 bases from J, leaving 13 bases between. CDR3 in amino acids: CASSYGSTEPYEQYF. CDR3 nucleotide sequence: TGTGCCAGCAGTTACGGTTCGACAGAACCCTACGAGCAGTACTTC.

This clonotype has a count of ten or more. The rearrangement joins TRBV7-3 to TRBJ2-5; 9 positions agree with TRBD2. This CDR3 has 13 residues. Germline values: CDR1 SGHTA, CDR2 FQGTGA. V was clipped by 2 bases and J by 5 bases; unmatched bases: 0. CDR3 bases: TGTGCCAGCAGCTTAGCGGGAGGGGAGACCCAGTACTTC. It is translated as CASSLAGGETQYF.

This clonotype has a single count. The rearrangement links TRBV29-1 to TRBJ2-7; 7 bases align to TRBD1. The CDR3 is 13 amino acids. Germline loops: CDR1 SQVTM, CDR2 ANQGSEA. The junction had 7 bases not matched to a gene; V was cut back by 8 bases and J by 0 bases. The CDR3 region has the DNA TGCAGCTCTAGACAGGGAAACTCCTACGAGCAGTACTTC. It codes for CSSRQGNSYEQYF.

J is TRBJ2-7 and V is TRBV7-2; 8 bases fit TRBD1. V was pared by 11 bases and J by 4 bases, with 13 bases of the junction left unmatched. The CDR3 loop spans 14 amino acids. From germline, CDR1 is SGHTA and CDR2 FQGNSA. In nucleotides, the CDR3 is TGTGCCGGCAACTCAGGACAGGGCGGGTACGAGCAGTACTTC. Its protein is CAGNSGQGGYEQYF.